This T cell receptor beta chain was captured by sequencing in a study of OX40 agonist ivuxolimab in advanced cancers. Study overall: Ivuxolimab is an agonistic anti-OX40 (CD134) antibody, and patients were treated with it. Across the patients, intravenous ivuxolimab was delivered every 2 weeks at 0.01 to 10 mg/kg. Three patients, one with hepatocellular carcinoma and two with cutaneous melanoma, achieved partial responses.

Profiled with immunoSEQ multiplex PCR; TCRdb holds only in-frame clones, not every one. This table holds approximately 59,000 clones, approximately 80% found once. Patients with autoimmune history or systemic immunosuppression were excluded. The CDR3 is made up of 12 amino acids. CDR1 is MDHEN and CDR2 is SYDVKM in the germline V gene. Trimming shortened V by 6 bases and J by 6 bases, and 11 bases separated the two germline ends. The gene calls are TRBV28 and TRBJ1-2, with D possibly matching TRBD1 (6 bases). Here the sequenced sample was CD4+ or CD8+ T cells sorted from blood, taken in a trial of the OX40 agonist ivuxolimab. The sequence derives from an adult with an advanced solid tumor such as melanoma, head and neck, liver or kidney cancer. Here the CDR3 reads CASSQSGDGYTF. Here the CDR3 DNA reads TGTGCCAGCAGCCAATCAGGGGATGGCTACACCTTC.